This T cell receptor (beta chain) is drawn from a study of memory CD4+ T cells and cytomegalovirus serostatus. Single viable CD3+CD4+CD8-CD45RO+ cells were sorted as the memory CD4+ T cells. Profiling relied on immunoSEQ multiplex PCR, and the TCRdb table lists in-frame clones only, not all of them. The data show tens of thousands of clones, about four fifths seen once. Germline V gene lookup returns CDR1 SGHDT and CDR2 YYEEEE. The V end was cut by 3 bases, the J end by 8 bases, with 17 bases between. The CDR3 totals 14 residues. The source material was memory CD4+ T cells from blood. This clonotype was sampled from an adult in good health and CMV-seropositive. The chain links TRBV5-6 to TRBJ1-1, with D possibly being TRBD1 (6 bases). In DNA, the CDR3 is TGTGCCAGCAGCTCCCTGTTGATGACAGGAGAAGCTTTCTTT. Translated: CASSSLLMTGEAFF. The whole variable domain, remainder taken from reference TRBV5-6 and TRBJ1-1, is DAGVTQSPTHLIKTRGQQVTLRCSPKSGHDTVSWYQQALGQGPQFIFQYYEEEERQRGNFPDRFSGHQFPNYSSELNVNALLLGDSALYLCASSSLLMTGEAFFGQGTRLTVV.